This T cell receptor beta chain was obtained from a study of OX40 agonist ivuxolimab in advanced cancers. CDR1 is SQVTM and CDR2 is ANQGSEA in the germline V gene. The CDR3 sequence is 11 residues long. TCRdb keeps only in-frame clones here, not all; method: immunoSEQ multiplex PCR. The sample holds roughly 41,000 clones, about 88% seen once. This clonotype was obtained from an adult with an advanced solid tumor such as melanoma, head and neck, liver or kidney cancer. The gene calls are TRBV29-1 and TRBJ2-1; 9 nucleotides agree with TRBD2. The sequencing used CD4+ or CD8+ T cells sorted from blood, collected in a trial of the OX40 agonist ivuxolimab. The CDR3 DNA reads as TGCAGATGCGGGGGGGCAGGAGAGCAGTTCTTC. Protein sequence: CRCGGAGEQFF.